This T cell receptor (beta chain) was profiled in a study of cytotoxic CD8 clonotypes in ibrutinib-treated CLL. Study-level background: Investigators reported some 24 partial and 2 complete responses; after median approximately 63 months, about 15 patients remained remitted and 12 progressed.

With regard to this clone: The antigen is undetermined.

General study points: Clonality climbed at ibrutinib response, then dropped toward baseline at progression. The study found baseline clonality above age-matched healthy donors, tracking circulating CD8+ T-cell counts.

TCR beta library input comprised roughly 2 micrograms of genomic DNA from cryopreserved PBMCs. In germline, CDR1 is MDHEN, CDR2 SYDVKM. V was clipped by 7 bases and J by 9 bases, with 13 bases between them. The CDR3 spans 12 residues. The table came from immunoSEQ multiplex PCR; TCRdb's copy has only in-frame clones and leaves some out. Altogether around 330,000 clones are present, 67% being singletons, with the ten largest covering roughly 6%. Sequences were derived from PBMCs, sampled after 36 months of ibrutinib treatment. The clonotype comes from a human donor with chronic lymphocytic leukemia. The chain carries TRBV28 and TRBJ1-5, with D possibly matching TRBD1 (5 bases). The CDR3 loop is CASTLGGRPQHF. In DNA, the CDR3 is TGTGCCAGCACCCTGGGGGGGAGGCCCCAGCATTTT.